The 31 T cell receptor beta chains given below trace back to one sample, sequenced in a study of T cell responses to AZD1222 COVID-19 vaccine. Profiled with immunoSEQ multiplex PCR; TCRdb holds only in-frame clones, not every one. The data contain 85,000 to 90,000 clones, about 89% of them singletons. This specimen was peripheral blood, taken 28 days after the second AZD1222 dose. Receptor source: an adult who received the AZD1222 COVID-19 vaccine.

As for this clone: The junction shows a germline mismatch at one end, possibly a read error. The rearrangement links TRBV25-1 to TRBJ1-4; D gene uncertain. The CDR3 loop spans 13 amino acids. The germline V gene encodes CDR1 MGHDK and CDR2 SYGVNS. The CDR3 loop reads CASREWNNEKLFF. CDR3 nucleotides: TGTGCCAGCAGGGAATGGAATAATGAAAAACTGTTTTTT. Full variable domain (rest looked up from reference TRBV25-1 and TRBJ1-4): EADIYQTPRYLVIGTGKKITLECSQTMGHDKMYWYQQDPGMELHLIHYSYGVNSTEKGDLSSESTVSRIRTEHFPLTLESARPSHTSQYLCASREWNNEKLFFGSGTQLSVL.

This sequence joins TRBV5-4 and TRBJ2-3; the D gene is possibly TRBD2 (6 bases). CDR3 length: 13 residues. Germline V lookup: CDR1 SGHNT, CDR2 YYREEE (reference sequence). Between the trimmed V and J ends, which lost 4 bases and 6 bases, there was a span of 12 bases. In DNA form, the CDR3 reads TGTGCCAGCAGCCGGGACTTACCCGATACGCAGTATTTT. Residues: CASSRDLPDTQYF.

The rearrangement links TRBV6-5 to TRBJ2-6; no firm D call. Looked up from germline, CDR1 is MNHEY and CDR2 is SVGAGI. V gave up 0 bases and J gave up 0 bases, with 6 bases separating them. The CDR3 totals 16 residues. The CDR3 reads CASSYSVSSGANVLTF. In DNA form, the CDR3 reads TGTGCCAGCAGTTACTCGGTTAGCTCTGGGGCCAACGTCCTGACTTTC.

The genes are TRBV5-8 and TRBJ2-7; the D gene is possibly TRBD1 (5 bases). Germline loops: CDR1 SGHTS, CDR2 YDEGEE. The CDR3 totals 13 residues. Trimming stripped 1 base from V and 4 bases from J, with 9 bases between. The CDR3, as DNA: TGTGCCAGCAGCTTGCCGACAGTTTACGAGCAGTACTTC. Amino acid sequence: CASSLPTVYEQYF.

CDR3 bases: TGTGCCAGCAGCCCACAGACAGGGTGGCTCGGGGAGCAGTACTTC. It yields the protein CASSPQTGWLGEQYF. V is TRBV11-2 and J is TRBJ2-7, with 7 bases aligning to TRBD1. The CDR3 sequence is 15 residues long. V dropped 5 bases and J dropped 7; count of bases not matched to a gene: 14. The germline V gene has CDR1 SGHAT and CDR2 FQNNGV.

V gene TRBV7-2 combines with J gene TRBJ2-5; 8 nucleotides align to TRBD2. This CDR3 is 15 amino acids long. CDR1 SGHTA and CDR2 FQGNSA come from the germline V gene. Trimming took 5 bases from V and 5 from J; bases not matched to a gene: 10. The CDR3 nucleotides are TGTGCCAGCAGCCCAATGGGCGGGGGGCAGGAGACCCAGTACTTC. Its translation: CASSPMGGGQETQYF.

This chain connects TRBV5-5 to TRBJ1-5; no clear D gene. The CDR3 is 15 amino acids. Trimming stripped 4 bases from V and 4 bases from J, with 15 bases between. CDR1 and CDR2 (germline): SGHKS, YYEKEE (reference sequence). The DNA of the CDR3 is TGTGCCAGCAGCCCCATCCCCGGTAGTAATCAGCCCCAGCATTTT. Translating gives CASSPIPGSNQPQHF.

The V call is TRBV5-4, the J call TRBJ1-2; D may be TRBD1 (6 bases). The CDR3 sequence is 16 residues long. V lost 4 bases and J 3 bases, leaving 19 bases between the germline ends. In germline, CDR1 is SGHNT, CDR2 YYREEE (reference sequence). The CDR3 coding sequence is TGTGCCAGCAGCCTCCGGGGGGCCCTATCGGACTATGGCTACACCTTC. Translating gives CASSLRGALSDYGYTF.

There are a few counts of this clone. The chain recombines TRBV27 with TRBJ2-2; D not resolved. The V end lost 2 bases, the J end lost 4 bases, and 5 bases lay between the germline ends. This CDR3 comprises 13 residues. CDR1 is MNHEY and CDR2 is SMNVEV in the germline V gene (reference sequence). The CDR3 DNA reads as TGTGCCAGCAGTTTAGGCATCACCGGGGAGCTGTTTTTT. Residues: CASSLGITGELFF.

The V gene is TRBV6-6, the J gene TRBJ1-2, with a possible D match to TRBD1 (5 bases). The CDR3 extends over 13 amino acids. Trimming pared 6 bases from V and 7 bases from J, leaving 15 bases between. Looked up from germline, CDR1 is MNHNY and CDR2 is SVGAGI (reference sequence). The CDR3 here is CASSPQGDAGYTF. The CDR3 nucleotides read TGTGCCAGCAGCCCTCAGGGAGATGCTGGCTACACCTTC.

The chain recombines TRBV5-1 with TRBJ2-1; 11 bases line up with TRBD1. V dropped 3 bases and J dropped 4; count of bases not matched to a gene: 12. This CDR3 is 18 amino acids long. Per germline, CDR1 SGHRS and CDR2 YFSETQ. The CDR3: CASSSPWDRGALYNEQFF. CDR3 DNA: TGCGCCAGCAGCTCTCCCTGGGACAGGGGGGCCCTGTACAATGAGCAGTTCTTC.

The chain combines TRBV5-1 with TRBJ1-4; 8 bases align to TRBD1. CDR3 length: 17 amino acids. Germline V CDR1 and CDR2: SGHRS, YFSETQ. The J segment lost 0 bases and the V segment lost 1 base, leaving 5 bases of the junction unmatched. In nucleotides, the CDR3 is TGCGCCAGCAGCTTGTCGGGACAGGCTACAACTAATGAAAAACTGTTTTTT. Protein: CASSLSGQATTNEKLFF.

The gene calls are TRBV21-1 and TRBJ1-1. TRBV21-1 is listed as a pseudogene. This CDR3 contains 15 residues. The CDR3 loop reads CASSLGGPMNTEAFF. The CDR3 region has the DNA TGTGCCAGCAGCCTCGGGGGGCCTATGAACACTGAAGCTTTCTTT.

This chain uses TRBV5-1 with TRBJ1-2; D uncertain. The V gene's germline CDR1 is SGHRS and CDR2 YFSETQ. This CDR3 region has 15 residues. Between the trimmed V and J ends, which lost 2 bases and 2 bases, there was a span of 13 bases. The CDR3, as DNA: TGCGCCAGCAGCTTTGGAGGCCAACAAAACTATGGCTACACCTTC. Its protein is CASSFGGQQNYGYTF.

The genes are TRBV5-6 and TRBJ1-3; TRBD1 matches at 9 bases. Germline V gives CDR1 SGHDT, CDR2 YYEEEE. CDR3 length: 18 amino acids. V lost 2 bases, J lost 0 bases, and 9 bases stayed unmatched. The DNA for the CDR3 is TGTGCCAGCAGCTTACGGACAGGGGCCCCTCGCTCTGGAAACACCATATATTTT. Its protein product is CASSLRTGAPRSGNTIYF. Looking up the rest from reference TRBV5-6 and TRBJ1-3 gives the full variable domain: DAGVTQSPTHLIKTRGQQVTLRCSPKSGHDTVSWYQQALGQGPQFIFQYYEEEERQRGNFPDRFSGHQFPNYSSELNVNALLLGDSALYLCASSLRTGAPRSGNTIYFGEGSWLTVV.

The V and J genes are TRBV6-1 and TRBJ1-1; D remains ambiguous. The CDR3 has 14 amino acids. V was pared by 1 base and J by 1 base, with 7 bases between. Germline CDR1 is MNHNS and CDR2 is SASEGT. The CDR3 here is CASSEVFRNTEAFF. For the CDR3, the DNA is TGTGCCAGCAGTGAAGTATTCAGGAACACTGAAGCTTTCTTT.

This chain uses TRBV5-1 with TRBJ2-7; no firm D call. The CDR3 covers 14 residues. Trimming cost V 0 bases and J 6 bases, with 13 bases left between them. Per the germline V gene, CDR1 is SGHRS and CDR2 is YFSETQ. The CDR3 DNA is TGCGCCAGCAGCTTGGATGGACCACCGGGCGAGCAGTACTTC. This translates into CASSLDGPPGEQYF.

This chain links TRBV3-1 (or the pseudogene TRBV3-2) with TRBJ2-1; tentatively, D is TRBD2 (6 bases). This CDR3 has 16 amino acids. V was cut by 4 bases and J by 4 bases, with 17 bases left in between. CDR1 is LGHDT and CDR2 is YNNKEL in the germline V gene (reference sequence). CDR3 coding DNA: TGTGCCAGCAGCCCGAATGGCCAGCGGGCTTACAATGAGCAGTTCTTC. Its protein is CASSPNGQRAYNEQFF.

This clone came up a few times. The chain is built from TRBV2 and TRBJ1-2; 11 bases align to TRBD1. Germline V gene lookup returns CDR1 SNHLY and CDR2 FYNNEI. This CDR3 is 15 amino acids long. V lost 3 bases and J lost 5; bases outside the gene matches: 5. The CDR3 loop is CASSDEGTGGYGYTF. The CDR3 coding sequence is TGTGCCAGCAGTGATGAAGGGACAGGGGGTTATGGCTACACCTTC.

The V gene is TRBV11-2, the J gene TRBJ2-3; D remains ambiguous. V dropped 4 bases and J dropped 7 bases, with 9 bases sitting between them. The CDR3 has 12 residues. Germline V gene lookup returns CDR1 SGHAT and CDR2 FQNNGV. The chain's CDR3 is CASSSTANTQYF. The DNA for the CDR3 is TGTGCCAGCAGCTCTACCGCAAATACGCAGTATTTT.

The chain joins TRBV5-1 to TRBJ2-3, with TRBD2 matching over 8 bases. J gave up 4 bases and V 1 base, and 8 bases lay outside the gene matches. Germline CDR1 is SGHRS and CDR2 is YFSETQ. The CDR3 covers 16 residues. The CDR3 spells CASSLQRGGRADTQYF. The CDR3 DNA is TGCGCCAGCAGCTTGCAACGGGGGGGCAGGGCAGATACGCAGTATTTT.

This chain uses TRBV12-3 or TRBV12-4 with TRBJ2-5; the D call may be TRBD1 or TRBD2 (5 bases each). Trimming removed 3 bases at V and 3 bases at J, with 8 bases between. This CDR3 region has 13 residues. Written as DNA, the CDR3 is TGTGCCAGCAGTTTGTGGGGGAAAGAGACCCAGTACTTC. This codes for CASSLWGKETQYF.

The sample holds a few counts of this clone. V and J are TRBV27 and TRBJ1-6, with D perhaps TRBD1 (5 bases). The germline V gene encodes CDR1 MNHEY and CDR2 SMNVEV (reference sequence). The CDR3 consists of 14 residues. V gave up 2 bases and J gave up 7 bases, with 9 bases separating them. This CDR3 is CASSLRGSNSPLHF. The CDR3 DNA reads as TGTGCCAGCAGTTTAAGGGGTAGCAATTCACCCCTCCACTTT.

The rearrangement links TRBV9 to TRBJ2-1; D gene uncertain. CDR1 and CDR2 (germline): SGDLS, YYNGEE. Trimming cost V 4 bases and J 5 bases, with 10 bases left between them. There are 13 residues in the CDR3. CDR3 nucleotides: TGTGCCAGCAGCCCTGGACCGGACAATGAGCAGTTCTTC. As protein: CASSPGPDNEQFF.

The CDR3 region has the DNA TGTGCCAGCAGTTTTGTCGGTAGGAGGACAGATACGCAGTATTTT. Translated: CASSFVGRRTDTQYF. This sequence joins TRBV27 and TRBJ2-3; tentatively, D is TRBD2 (5 bases). This CDR3 comprises 15 residues. V was cut by 3 bases and J by 3 bases, with 13 bases left in between. Germline CDR1 MNHEY, CDR2 SMNVEV (reference sequence).

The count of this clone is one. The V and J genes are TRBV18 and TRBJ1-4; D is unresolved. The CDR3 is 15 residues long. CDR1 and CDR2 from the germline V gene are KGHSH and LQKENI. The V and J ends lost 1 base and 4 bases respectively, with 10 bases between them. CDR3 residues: CASSPQVSFNEKLFF. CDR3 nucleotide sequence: TGTGCCAGCTCACCACAGGTCAGCTTTAATGAAAAACTGTTTTTT.

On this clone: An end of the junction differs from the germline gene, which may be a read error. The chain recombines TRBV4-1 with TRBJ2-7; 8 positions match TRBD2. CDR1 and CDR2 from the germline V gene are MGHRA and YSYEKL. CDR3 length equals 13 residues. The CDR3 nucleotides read TGCGCCAGCAGCCAAGATGGAGGACTAGCTCCAACCTTC. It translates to CASSQDGGLAPTF.

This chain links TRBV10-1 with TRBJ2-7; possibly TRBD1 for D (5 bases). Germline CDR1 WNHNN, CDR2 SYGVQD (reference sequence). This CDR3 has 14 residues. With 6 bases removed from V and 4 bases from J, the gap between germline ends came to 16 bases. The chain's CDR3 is CASSLNPTDYEQYF. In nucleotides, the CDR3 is TGCGCCAGCAGCCTGAACCCGACAGATTACGAGCAGTACTTC.

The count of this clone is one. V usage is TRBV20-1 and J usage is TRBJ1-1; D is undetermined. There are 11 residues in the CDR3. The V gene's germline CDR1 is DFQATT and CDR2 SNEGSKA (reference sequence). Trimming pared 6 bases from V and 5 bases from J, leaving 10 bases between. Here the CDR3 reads CSALKLTEAFF. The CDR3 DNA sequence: TGCAGTGCCCTTAAGTTGACTGAAGCTTTCTTT.

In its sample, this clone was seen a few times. The CDR3 sequence: CASSWTGGNEKLFF. CDR3 DNA sequence: TGTGCCAGCAGCTGGACAGGTGGGAATGAAAAACTGTTTTTT. The gene calls are TRBV5-5 and TRBJ1-4; 7 bases are a match to TRBD1. CDR1 is SGHKS and CDR2 is YYEKEE in the germline V gene (reference sequence). There are 14 residues in the CDR3. The V segment lost 3 bases and the J segment 5 bases; nucleotides outside the gene matches: 4.

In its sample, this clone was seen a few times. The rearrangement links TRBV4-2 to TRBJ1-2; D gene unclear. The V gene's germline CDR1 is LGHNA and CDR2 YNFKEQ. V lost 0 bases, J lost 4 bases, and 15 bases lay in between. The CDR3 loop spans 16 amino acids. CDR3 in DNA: TGTGCCAGCAGCCAAGATTATACGGCCCAGGTCTATGGCTACACCTTC. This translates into CASSQDYTAQVYGYTF.